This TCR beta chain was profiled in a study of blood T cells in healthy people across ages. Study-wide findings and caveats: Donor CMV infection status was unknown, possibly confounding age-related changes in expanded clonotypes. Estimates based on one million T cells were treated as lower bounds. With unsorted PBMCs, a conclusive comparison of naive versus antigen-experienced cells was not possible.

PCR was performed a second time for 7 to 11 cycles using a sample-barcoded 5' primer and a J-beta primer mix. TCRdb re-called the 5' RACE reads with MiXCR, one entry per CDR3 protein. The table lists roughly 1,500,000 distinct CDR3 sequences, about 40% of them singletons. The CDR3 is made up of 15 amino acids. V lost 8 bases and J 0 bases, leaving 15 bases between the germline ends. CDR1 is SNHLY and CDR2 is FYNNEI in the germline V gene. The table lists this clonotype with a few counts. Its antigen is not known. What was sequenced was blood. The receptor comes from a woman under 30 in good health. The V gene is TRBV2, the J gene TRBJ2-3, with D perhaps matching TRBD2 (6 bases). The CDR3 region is CASGPRSGSTDTQYF. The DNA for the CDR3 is TGTGCCAGCGGGCCCCGGAGCGGGAGCACAGATACGCAGTATTTT.